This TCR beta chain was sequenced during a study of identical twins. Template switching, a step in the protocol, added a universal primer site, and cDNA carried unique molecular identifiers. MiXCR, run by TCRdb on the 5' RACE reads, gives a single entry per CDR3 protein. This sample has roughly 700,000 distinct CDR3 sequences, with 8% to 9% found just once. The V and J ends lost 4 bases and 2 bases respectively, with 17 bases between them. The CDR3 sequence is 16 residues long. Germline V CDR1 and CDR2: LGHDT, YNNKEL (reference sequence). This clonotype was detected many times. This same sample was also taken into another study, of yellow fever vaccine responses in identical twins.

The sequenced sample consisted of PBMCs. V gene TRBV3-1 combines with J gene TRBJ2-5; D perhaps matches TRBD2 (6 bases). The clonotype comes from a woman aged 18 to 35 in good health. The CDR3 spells CASSLGGGEFQETQYF. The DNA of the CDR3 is TGTGCCAGCAGCCTGGGAGGCGGAGAGTTTCAAGAGACCCAGTACTTC.